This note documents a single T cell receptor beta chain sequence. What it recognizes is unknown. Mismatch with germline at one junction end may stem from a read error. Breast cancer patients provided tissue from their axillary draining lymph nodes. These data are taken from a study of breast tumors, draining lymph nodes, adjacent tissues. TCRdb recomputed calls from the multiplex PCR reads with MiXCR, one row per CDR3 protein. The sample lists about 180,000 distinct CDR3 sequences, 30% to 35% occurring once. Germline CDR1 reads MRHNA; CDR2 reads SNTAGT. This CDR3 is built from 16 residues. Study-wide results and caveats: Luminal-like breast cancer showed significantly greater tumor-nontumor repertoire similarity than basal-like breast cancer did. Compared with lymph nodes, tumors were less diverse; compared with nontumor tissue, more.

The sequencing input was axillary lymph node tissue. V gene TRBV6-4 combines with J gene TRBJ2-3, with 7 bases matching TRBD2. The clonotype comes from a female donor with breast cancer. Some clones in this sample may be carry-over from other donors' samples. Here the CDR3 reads CATSLAAATSTDTQYF. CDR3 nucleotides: TGTGCCACCAGTCTAGCGGCAGCGACTAGCACAGATACGCAGTATTTT.